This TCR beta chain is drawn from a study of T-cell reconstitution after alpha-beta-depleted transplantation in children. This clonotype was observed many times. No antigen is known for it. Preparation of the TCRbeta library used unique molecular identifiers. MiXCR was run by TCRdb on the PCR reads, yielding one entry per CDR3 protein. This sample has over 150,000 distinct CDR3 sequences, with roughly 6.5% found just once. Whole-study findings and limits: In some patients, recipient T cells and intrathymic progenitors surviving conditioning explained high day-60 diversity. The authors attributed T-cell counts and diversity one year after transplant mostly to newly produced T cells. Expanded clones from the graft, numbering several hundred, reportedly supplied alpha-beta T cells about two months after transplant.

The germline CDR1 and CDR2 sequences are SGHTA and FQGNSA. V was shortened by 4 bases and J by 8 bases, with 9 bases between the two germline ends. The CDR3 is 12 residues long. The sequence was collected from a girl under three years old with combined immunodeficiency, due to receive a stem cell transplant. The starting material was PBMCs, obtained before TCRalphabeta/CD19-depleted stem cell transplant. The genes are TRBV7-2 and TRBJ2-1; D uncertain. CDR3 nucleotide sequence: TGTGCCAGCAGCTACTATGATGATGAGCAGTTCTTC. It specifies CASSYYDDEQFF.